In this sample, the clone carrying this T cell receptor (beta chain) turned up many times. Its specificity is unknown. One heparinised draw, averaging around 0.12 L, was taken per donor. Since all of the isolated RNA was reverse transcribed, expressed TCRB transcripts were what got sequenced. Measured with immunoSEQ multiplex PCR; TCRdb has only the in-frame clones, and not every one. The sample holds under 200,000 clones, around 8.6% seen once. The data originate from a study of beta chain features in type 1 diabetes. Study information: Healthy donors resembled patients in age, gender and cell yields. General study points: Across patients, naive, central memory and Treg TCRB repertoires exhibited apparently greater similarity than was observed across healthy donors. Moderately but significantly shorter TCRB CDR3s were found in Type 1 diabetes patients in all four CD4+ subsets. In these data, an HLA type influence on TCRB rearrangement remained unresolved.

The CDR3 is 14 residues long. Trimming took off 5 bases at V and 3 bases at J, with 13 bases between the two ends. Germline CDR1 SEHNR, CDR2 FQNEAQ (reference sequence). The V and J genes are TRBV7-9 and TRBJ2-5; possibly TRBD1 for D (6 bases). The TCR sequence derives from a woman younger than 35 with type 1 diabetes. Sequenced sample: central memory CD4+ T cells from blood. CDR3 nucleotides: TGTGCCAGCAGCCCAGGACAGAGAAAAGAGACCCAGTACTTC. It is translated as CASSPGQRKETQYF.